Each of the 28 T cell receptor beta chains below was sequenced from the same sample in a study of blood T cell repertoires in COVID-19. This table comes from immunoSEQ multiplex PCR, and its TCRdb copy is limited to in-frame clones, with some not included. The table has 68,000 or so clones, approximately 90% seen once. Sequencing was performed on peripheral blood. The receptors were sampled from a man aged 25-45 years with acute or convalescent COVID-19.

V is TRBV30 and J is TRBJ1-6, with 10 bases aligning to TRBD1. Trimming cost V 4 bases and J 7 bases; bases outside gene matches: 4. Germline V CDR1 and CDR2: GTSNPN, SVGIG (reference sequence). This CDR3 has 14 residues. CDR3 nucleotides: TGTGCCTGGAATCGGGACAGGGGCAATTCACCCCTCCACTTT. Translating gives CAWNRDRGNSPLHF.

The CDR3 protein is CATSDLRGGYEQFF. The CDR3 DNA is TGTGCCACCAGTGATTTGCGGGGGGGTTATGAGCAGTTCTTC. The rearrangement uses TRBV24-1 and TRBJ2-1, with 8 nucleotides matching TRBD2. The V gene end was trimmed by 0 bases and the J gene end by 8 bases; junction bases not matched to a gene: 2. This CDR3 spans 14 amino acids. Per the germline V gene, CDR1 is KGHDR and CDR2 is SFDVKD.

The chain joins TRBV28 to TRBJ2-7; D remains ambiguous. Deletions cut 6 bases from V and 5 bases from J, with 8 bases between. Germline V gene data show CDR1 as MDHEN and CDR2 as SYDVKM. This CDR3 comprises 11 residues. The CDR3 DNA is TGTGCCAGCAGACTTAACGACGAGCAGTACTTC. Translated, it gives CASRLNDEQYF. Full variable domain (outside the CDR3, taken from reference TRBV28 and TRBJ2-7): DVKVTQSSRYLVKRTGEKVFLECVQDMDHENMFWYRQDPGLGLRLIYFSYDVKMKEKGDIPEGYSVSREKKERFSLILESASTNQTSMYLCASRLNDEQYFGPGTRLTVT.

The chain joins TRBV9 to TRBJ1-3; possibly TRBD1 for D (6 bases). CDR1 and CDR2 (germline): SGDLS, YYNGEE. Trimming removed 4 bases at V and 0 bases at J, with 11 bases between. This CDR3 has 15 amino acids. CDR3 sequence (DNA): TGTGCCAGCAGCCCAACAGGGTACTCTGGAAACACCATATATTTT. Translated, it gives CASSPTGYSGNTIYF. Filled out from reference TRBV9 and TRBJ1-3, the complete variable domain reads DSGVTQTPKHLITATGQRVTLRCSPRSGDLSVYWYQQSLDQGLQFLIQYYNGEERAKGNILERFSAQQFPDLHSELNLSSLELGDSALYFCASSPTGYSGNTIYFGEGSWLTVV.

In nucleotides, the CDR3 is TGCAGCGTGGCCAGGGATGAAAAACTGTTTTTT. It is translated as CSVARDEKLFF. The chain uses TRBV29-1 and TRBJ1-4, with a tentative D call TRBD1 (5 bases). Trimming removed 6 bases at V and 6 bases at J, with 8 bases between. Germline CDR1 SQVTM, CDR2 ANQGSEA. CDR3 size: 11 residues.

This clone was detected only a few times. V gene TRBV30 combines with J gene TRBJ1-6; 9 bases agree with TRBD1. The CDR3 spans 15 residues. V shed 2 bases, J shed 8 bases, and the junction held 7 bases outside the gene matches. CDR1 GTSNPN and CDR2 SVGIG come from the germline V gene (reference sequence). For the CDR3, the DNA is TGTGCCTGGAGTCCTCCCGGGACAGGGTATTCACCCCTCCACTTT. It encodes CAWSPPGTGYSPLHF.

The chain carries TRBV7-9 and TRBJ2-7, with a tentative D call TRBD2 (5 bases). This CDR3 is 15 amino acids long. Germline CDR1 is SEHNR and CDR2 is FQNEAQ (reference sequence). Trimming removed 1 base at V and 7 bases at J, with 17 bases between. CDR3: CASSLVPGVLGEQYF. Written as DNA, the CDR3 is TGTGCCAGCAGCTTAGTTCCCGGGGTATTAGGGGAGCAGTACTTC.

The chain employs TRBV6-1 and TRBJ2-7, with D tentatively TRBD2 (5 bases). Germline V gene data show CDR1 as MNHNS and CDR2 as SASEGT. The CDR3 has 11 amino acids. V was pared by 3 bases and J by 8 bases, with 8 bases between. The CDR3 loop is CASSEYGKQYF. CDR3 sequence (DNA): TGTGCCAGCAGTGAGTACGGGAAGCAGTACTTC.

V usage is TRBV10-1 and J usage is TRBJ2-2; D possibly corresponds to TRBD2 (6 bases). CDR1 and CDR2 (germline): WNHNN, SYGVQD (reference sequence). This CDR3 spans 15 amino acids. The V gene lost 2 bases and the J gene lost 1 base, with 8 bases spanning the gap. CDR3 bases: TGCGCCAGCAGTGAGGCGCGGGGGAACACCGGGGAGCTGTTTTTT. This encodes CASSEARGNTGELFF.

The rearrangement uses TRBV19 and TRBJ2-5; a weak D match, TRBD1 (5 bases). V shed 5 bases and J shed 4 bases, with 8 bases lying between them. The CDR3 extends over 12 amino acids. Germline CDR1 is LNHDA and CDR2 is SQIVND (reference sequence). The chain's CDR3 is CASSGAGETQYF. CDR3 bases: TGTGCCAGTAGTGGGGCCGGAGAGACCCAGTACTTC.

The genes are TRBV4-3 and TRBJ1-2; D ambiguous. V was trimmed by 1 base and J by 1 base, leaving 4 bases between them. Germline CDR1 and CDR2: LGHNA and YSLEER. This CDR3 is 13 amino acids long. The CDR3 loop is CASSQGLNYGYTF. CDR3 in DNA: TGCGCCAGCAGCCAAGGACTTAACTATGGCTACACCTTC.

This rearrangement joins TRBV9 to TRBJ1-4, with D possibly matching TRBD1 (6 bases). CDR3 length: 17 amino acids. V lost 0 bases, J lost 0 bases, and 12 bases lay in between. CDR1 and CDR2 from the germline V gene are SGDLS and YYNGEE. The DNA for the CDR3 is TGTGCCAGCAGCGTAGGAGGGGGAAGTGCAACTAATGAAAAACTGTTTTTT. Amino acids: CASSVGGGSATNEKLFF.

The chain recombines TRBV28 with TRBJ1-2; D might be TRBD1 (6 bases). Trimming shortened V by 2 bases and J by 2 bases, and 9 bases separated the two germline ends. CDR1 is MDHEN, CDR2 SYDVKM, per germline. The length of the CDR3 is 14 residues. The CDR3 loop is CASSLPGGNYGYTF. DNA of the CDR3: TGTGCCAGCAGTTTACCGGGGGGCAACTATGGCTACACCTTC.

This clone appeared a few times. The CDR3: CASSRGSTEAFF. The CDR3 region has the DNA TGTGCCAGCAGCAGGGGTTCCACTGAAGCTTTCTTT. This chain joins TRBV3-1 (or the pseudogene TRBV3-2) and TRBJ1-1, with D perhaps TRBD1 (5 bases). Germline assignment: CDR1 LGHDT and CDR2 YNNKEL (reference sequence). The CDR3 runs 12 residues. The V and J ends lost 5 bases and 4 bases respectively, with 8 bases between them.

Concerning this clone: Other nucleotide sequences from this sample produce the same CDR3. Here the CDR3 DNA reads TGTGCCAGCAGCTTTGATGGACTAGCGGGAGTCTACGAGCAGTACTTC. Translating gives CASSFDGLAGVYEQYF. This chain uses TRBV11-2 with TRBJ2-7; 13 nucleotides line up with TRBD2. V shed 3 bases, J shed 3 bases, and the junction held 5 bases outside the gene matches. CDR1 and CDR2 from the germline V gene are SGHAT and FQNNGV. This CDR3 region has 16 residues.

The chain recombines TRBV28 with TRBJ1-4; perhaps TRBD1 as D (5 bases). CDR1 and CDR2 (germline): MDHEN, SYDVKM. The V gene lost 4 bases and the J gene lost 10 bases, with 19 bases spanning the gap. The CDR3 contains 15 residues. CDR3 residues: CASSSPGGGKVKLFF. CDR3 nucleotide sequence: TGTGCCAGCAGTTCCCCCGGGGGGGGAAAAGTAAAACTGTTTTTT.

The chain combines TRBV28 with TRBJ2-5, with TRBD2 identical over 7 bases. The V segment lost 8 bases and the J segment 7 bases; nucleotides outside the gene matches: 10. CDR3 size: 13 residues. Germline CDR1 reads MDHEN; CDR2 reads SYDVKM. CDR3 sequence reads: CASSGTERGTQYF. The DNA of the CDR3 is TGTGCCAGCTCGGGCACGGAGCGGGGGACCCAGTACTTC. Variable domain in full (rest from reference TRBV28 and TRBJ2-5): DVKVTQSSRYLVKRTGEKVFLECVQDMDHENMFWYRQDPGLGLRLIYFSYDVKMKEKGDIPEGYSVSREKKERFSLILESASTNQTSMYLCASSGTERGTQYFGPGTRLLVL.

The chain combines TRBV28 with TRBJ1-5, with 8 bases lining up with TRBD1. The V and J ends lost 6 bases and 4 bases, in that order; junction bases with no gene match: 2. This CDR3 is built from 13 residues. Germline CDR1 MDHEN, CDR2 SYDVKM. The CDR3 region has the DNA TGTGCCAGCAGCCGACAGGGGAATCAGCCCCAGCATTTT. Its translation: CASSRQGNQPQHF.

The V gene is TRBV9, the J gene TRBJ2-3; 8 nucleotides line up with TRBD2. Trimming took 3 bases from V and 6 from J; bases not matched to a gene: 12. The CDR3 consists of 16 residues. The germline V gene has CDR1 SGDLS and CDR2 YYNGEE. CDR3: CASSASGRAPQDTQYF. The CDR3 region has the DNA TGTGCCAGCAGCGCCAGCGGGAGAGCCCCTCAGGATACGCAGTATTTT.

V is TRBV24-1 and J is TRBJ2-2; TRBD1 matches 10 bases. CDR3 length: 16 amino acids. Germline V lookup: CDR1 KGHDR, CDR2 SFDVKD. Losses at the gene ends were 0 bases for V and 4 bases for J; bases not matched to a gene: 1. The CDR3 bases are TGTGCCACCAGTGATTTGAGACAGGGGGCCACCGGGGAGCTGTTTTTT. It yields the protein CATSDLRQGATGELFF.

The V gene is TRBV5-4, the J gene TRBJ2-1; tentative D call: TRBD1 (6 bases). Germline lookup yields CDR1 SGHNT and CDR2 YYREEE (reference sequence). Between the trimmed V and J ends, which lost 6 bases and 2 bases, there was a span of 15 bases. The CDR3 sequence is 15 residues long. CDR3 in DNA: TGTGCCAGCACCCCCGTTCAGGGGCCCTACAATGAGCAGTTCTTC. Its protein is CASTPVQGPYNEQFF.

V gene TRBV11-3 combines with J gene TRBJ1-1; possibly TRBD1 for D (6 bases). Trimming pared 5 bases from V and 3 bases from J, leaving 13 bases between. The length of the CDR3 is 14 residues. The V gene's germline CDR1 is SGHNT and CDR2 YENEEA. The CDR3 coding sequence is TGTGCCAGCAGCCCACAGGGAGAAGACACTGAAGCTTTCTTT. Its translation is CASSPQGEDTEAFF. Combining the CDR3 with reference TRBV11-3 and TRBJ1-1 gives the whole variable domain EAGVVQSPRYKIIEKKQPVAFWCNPISGHNTLYWYLQNLGQGPELLIRYENEEAVDDSQLPKDRFSAERLKGVDSTLKIQPAELGDSAVYLCASSPQGEDTEAFFGQGTRLTVV.

The chain has TRBV5-1 and TRBJ2-1; D perhaps matches TRBD2 (5 bases). Germline assignment: CDR1 SGHRS and CDR2 YFSETQ. The V and J ends lost 3 bases and 8 bases respectively, with 12 bases between them. The CDR3 consists of 13 residues. The CDR3 loop is CASSSGEFYEQFF. The CDR3 DNA sequence: TGCGCCAGCAGCTCCGGGGAATTCTATGAGCAGTTCTTC.

The V call is TRBV3-1 (or the pseudogene TRBV3-2), the J call TRBJ1-2; D unresolved. Germline CDR1 is LGHDT and CDR2 is YNNKEL (reference sequence). The germline V and J ends were trimmed by 6 bases and 8 bases, with 7 bases remaining between them. The CDR3 is 10 amino acids. CDR3 residues: CASRYSGYTF. The CDR3 bases are TGTGCCAGCAGGTACAGCGGCTACACCTTC.

The chain combines TRBV15 with TRBJ2-5; perhaps TRBD2 as D (5 bases). Germline CDR1 reads LNHNV; CDR2 reads YYDKDF (reference sequence). The CDR3 consists of 17 residues. With 0 bases removed from V and 2 bases from J, the gap between germline ends came to 16 bases. In DNA form, the CDR3 reads TGTGCCACCAGCAGAGAGGGCCAACCAGCGGTACAAGAGACCCAGTACTTC. Translation: CATSREGQPAVQETQYF.

The rearrangement links TRBV7-2 to TRBJ2-3; tentative D call: TRBD2 (5 bases). Trimming removed 0 bases at V and 3 bases at J, with 10 bases between. This CDR3 contains 15 residues. From germline, CDR1 is SGHTA and CDR2 FQGNSA. The CDR3 protein is CASSLAGVLTDTQYF. DNA for the CDR3: TGTGCCAGCAGCTTAGCGGGAGTGTTGACAGATACGCAGTATTTT. The whole variable domain, filled in from reference TRBV7-2 and TRBJ2-3, reads GAGVSQSPSNKVTEKGKDVELRCDPISGHTALYWYRQSLGQGLEFLIYFQGNSAPDKSGLPSDRFSAERTGGSVSTLTIQRTQQEDSAVYLCASSLAGVLTDTQYFGPGTRLTVL.

This chain uses TRBV7-8 with TRBJ2-5; 11 bases line up with TRBD1. The CDR3 consists of 23 residues. The V gene end was trimmed by 5 bases and the J gene end by 5 bases; junction bases not matched to a gene: 31. Germline CDR1 SGHVS, CDR2 FQNEAQ. DNA for the CDR3: TGTGCCAGCAGCCCCCTTGTCTCCGACCTGGCTTCGCAGAGGGACAGGGGGAGGGAGACCCAGTACTTC. Amino acid sequence: CASSPLVSDLASQRDRGRETQYF.

The CDR3 spells CASSQFLAVNTGELFF. DNA of the CDR3: TGTGCCAGCAGCCAGTTCCTAGCGGTGAACACCGGGGAGCTGTTTTTT. The chain links TRBV14 to TRBJ2-2; 7 bases align to TRBD2. V lost 3 bases and J lost 1; bases outside the gene matches: 5. This CDR3 contains 16 residues. The germline gives CDR1 SGHDN, CDR2 FVKESK.